This T cell receptor beta chain was sequenced in a study of blood T cell repertoires in COVID-19. At the level of the study: Some COVID-19 samples were acute and others convalescent; all came from the United States, Italy and Spain. Nucleic acid was either cDNA or gDNA, and it came from T cells, B-cell-depleted T cells, or PBMCs.

The Seattle patients, enrolled during active infection, were followed longitudinally. In the original analysis: Amplification of reference gene primers provided the estimated nucleated cell counts. Using immunoSEQ multiplex PCR, the repertoire was profiled, and TCRdb retains in-frame clones only, with some absent. V and J calls and clone size are copied from that table; D and trimming were computed from the DNA. The table has 150,000 or so clones, approximately 92% seen once. The specimen sequenced was peripheral blood. The sequence was collected from a man between 18 and 29 years old with COVID-19, enrolled during active disease.

The chain's CDR3 is CASSGGQGFYEQYF. CDR3 in DNA: TGTGCCAGCAGCGGAGGACAGGGGTTCTACGAGCAGTACTTC. The chain is built from TRBV9 and TRBJ2-7; 9 positions match TRBD1. J lost 3 bases, V lost 3 bases, and 4 bases had no gene match. Germline CDR1 SGDLS, CDR2 YYNGEE. The CDR3 contains 14 residues.